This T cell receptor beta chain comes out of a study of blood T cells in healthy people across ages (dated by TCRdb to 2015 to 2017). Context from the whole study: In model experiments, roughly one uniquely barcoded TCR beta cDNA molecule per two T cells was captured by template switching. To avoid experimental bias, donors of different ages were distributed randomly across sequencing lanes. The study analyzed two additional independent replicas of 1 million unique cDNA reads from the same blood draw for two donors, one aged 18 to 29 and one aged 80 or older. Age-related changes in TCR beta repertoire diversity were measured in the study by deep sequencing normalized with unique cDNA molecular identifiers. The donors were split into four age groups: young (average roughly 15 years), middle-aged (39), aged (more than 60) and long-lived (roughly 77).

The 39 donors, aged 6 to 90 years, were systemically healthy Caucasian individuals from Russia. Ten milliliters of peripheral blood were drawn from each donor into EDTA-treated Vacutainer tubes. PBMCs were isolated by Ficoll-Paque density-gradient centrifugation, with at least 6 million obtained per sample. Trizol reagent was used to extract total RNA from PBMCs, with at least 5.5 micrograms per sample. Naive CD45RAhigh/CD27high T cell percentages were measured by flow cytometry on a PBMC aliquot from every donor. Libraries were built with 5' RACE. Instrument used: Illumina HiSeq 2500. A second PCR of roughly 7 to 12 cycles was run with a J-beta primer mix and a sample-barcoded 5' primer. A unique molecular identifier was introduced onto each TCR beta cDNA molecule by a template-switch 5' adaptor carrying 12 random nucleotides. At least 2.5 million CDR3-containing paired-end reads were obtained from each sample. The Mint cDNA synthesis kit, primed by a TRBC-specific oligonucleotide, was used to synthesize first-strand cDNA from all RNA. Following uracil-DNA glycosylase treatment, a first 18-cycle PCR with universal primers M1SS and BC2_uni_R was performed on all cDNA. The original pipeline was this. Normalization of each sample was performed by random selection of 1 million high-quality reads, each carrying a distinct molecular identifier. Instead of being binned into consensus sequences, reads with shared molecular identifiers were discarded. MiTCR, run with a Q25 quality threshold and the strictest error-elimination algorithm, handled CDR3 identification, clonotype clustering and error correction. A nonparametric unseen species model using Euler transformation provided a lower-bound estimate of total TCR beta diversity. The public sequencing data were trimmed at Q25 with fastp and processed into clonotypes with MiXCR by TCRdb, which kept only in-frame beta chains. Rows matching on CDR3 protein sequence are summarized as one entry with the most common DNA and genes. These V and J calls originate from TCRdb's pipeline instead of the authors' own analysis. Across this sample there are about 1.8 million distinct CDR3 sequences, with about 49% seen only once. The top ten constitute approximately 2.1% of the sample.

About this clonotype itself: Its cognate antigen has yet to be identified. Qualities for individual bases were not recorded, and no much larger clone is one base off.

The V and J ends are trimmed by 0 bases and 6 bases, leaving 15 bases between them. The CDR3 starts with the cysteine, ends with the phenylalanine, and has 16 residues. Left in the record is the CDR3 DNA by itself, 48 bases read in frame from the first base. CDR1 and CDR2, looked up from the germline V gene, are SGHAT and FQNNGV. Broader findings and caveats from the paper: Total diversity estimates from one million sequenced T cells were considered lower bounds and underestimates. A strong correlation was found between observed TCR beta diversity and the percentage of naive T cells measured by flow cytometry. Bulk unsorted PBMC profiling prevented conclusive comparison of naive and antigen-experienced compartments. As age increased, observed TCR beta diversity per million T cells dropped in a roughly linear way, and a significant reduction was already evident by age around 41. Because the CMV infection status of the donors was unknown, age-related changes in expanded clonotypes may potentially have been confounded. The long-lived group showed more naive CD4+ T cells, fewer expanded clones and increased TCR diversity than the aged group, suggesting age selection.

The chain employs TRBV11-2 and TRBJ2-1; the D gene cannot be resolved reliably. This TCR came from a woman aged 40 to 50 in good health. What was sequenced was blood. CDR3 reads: CASSLDRAPGFNEQFF. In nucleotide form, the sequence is TGTGCCAGCAGCTTAGATCGGGCTCCGGGTTTCAATGAGCAGTTCTTC.